This TCR beta chain was captured by sequencing in a study of blood T cell repertoires in COVID-19. Study information: Both acute and convalescent COVID-19 samples were obtained from the United States, Italy and Spain. T cells, B-cell-depleted T cells, or PBMCs provided the cDNA or gDNA that served as material.

In the authors' methods: Estimation of nucleated cell counts relied on the amplification of reference gene primers. The protocol was immunoSEQ multiplex PCR, while the TCRdb copy is restricted to in-frame clones and leaves out a portion. The V and J calls and the clone size are those of that table, but D and trimming were determined from the DNA. The sample has about 260,000 clones; approximately 84% are singletons. The material sequenced was peripheral blood. The receptor comes from a human donor in a cohort sampled during active COVID-19.

This chain's CDR3 is CASSLAGTRSYEQYF. DNA for the CDR3: TGTGCCAGCAGCTTAGCGGGGACTAGATCCTACGAGCAGTACTTC. J is TRBJ2-7 and V is TRBV7-8, with 8 bases aligning to TRBD2. Germline V gene lookup returns CDR1 SGHVS and CDR2 FQNEAQ. Losses at the gene ends were 0 bases for V and 1 base for J; bases not matched to a gene: 2. The CDR3 spans 15 residues. Full variable domain (remainder filled in from reference TRBV7-8 and TRBJ2-7): GAGVSQSPRYKVAKRGQDVALRCDPISGHVSLFWYQQALGQGPEFLTYFQNEAQLDKSGLPSDRFFAERPEGSVSTLKIQRTQQEDSAVYLCASSLAGTRSYEQYFGPGTRLTVT.